The 22 T cell receptor beta chains below were found in one sample sequenced in a study of blood T cells in healthy people across ages. Alongside a J-beta primer mix, a sample-barcoded 5' primer served in a second PCR lasting roughly 6 to 12 cycles. TCRdb fed the 5' RACE reads into MiXCR, producing one record per CDR3 protein. The sample holds about 570,000 distinct CDR3 sequences; 27% are singletons and the top ten take about a fifth. What was sequenced was blood. These receptors originate from an older woman in good health.

The chain uses TRBV2 and TRBJ2-3; possible D gene TRBD2, 5 bases. The length of the CDR3 is 12 residues. Trimming took 4 bases from V and 8 from J, leaving 10 bases between them. Germline loops: CDR1 SNHLY, CDR2 FYNNEI. This CDR3 is CASSVFRGTQYF. Written as DNA, the CDR3 is TGTGCCAGCAGTGTCTTCCGGGGTACGCAGTATTTT.

Many counts were recorded for this clonotype. The rearrangement links TRBV7-9 to TRBJ1-1, with D perhaps TRBD1 (6 bases). This CDR3 is built from 13 residues. Trimming left V 6 bases short and J 0 bases short, with 8 bases between. Germline V CDR1 and CDR2: SEHNR, FQNEAQ (reference sequence). The CDR3 region has the DNA TGTGCCAGCAGTTACAGGGTGAACACTGAAGCTTTCTTT. Protein: CASSYRVNTEAFF.

V usage is TRBV5-1 and J usage is TRBJ2-1, with 11 bases aligning to TRBD2. Germline CDR1 reads SGHRS; CDR2 reads YFSETQ. This CDR3 comprises 16 residues. J was trimmed by 7 bases and V by 0 bases; bases with no gene match: 6. Here the CDR3 reads CASSLAVAGGRNEQFF. DNA of the CDR3: TGCGCCAGCAGCTTGGCCGTAGCGGGGGGGCGTAATGAGCAGTTCTTC.

This chain links TRBV27 with TRBJ1-2; 8 bases align to TRBD1. CDR3 length: 15 amino acids. Per germline, CDR1 MNHEY and CDR2 SMNVEV (reference sequence). The trim removed 5 bases at V and 8 bases at J, leaving 13 bases unmatched. The CDR3 DNA follows: TGTGCCAGCAGTGACCGGGACAGGCCCCTTCGGGGCTACACCTTC. This translates into CASSDRDRPLRGYTF.

V is TRBV6-1 and J is TRBJ2-5; no clear D. Trimming took 8 bases from V and 1 from J, leaving 2 bases between them. The germline CDR1 and CDR2 sequences are MNHNS and SASEGT. The CDR3 length is 10 residues. The DNA of the CDR3 is TGTGCCAGCCTCCAAGAGACCCAGTACTTC. This sequence encodes CASLQETQYF.

A few counts support this clonotype. In DNA, the CDR3 is TGCGCCAGCAGCTCGGGAGGACTAGCGGGGGCCAGCACAGATACGCAGTATTTT. Translated: CASSSGGLAGASTDTQYF. This chain connects TRBV5-1 to TRBJ2-3; 13 bases align to TRBD2. Germline V gives CDR1 SGHRS, CDR2 YFSETQ. The CDR3 runs 18 residues. The V and J ends lost 3 bases and 0 bases, in that order; junction bases with no gene match: 7.

The chain carries TRBV12-3 or TRBV12-4 and TRBJ1-4; D gene uncertain. CDR3 length: 15 amino acids. The V end lost 6 bases, the J end lost 0 bases, and 11 bases lay between the germline ends. The CDR3: CASRDEEATNEKLFF. CDR3 sequence (DNA): TGTGCCAGCAGGGATGAAGAGGCAACTAATGAAAAACTGTTTTTT.

This clonotype has a handful of counts. V gene TRBV7-2 combines with J gene TRBJ2-5; D unresolved. From germline, CDR1 is SGHTA and CDR2 FQGNSA. The V end lost 2 bases, the J end lost 4 bases, and 14 bases lay between the germline ends. The CDR3 is made up of 15 amino acids. The DNA for the CDR3 is TGTGCCAGCAGCTTACGGTGGGGTTACGTAGAGACCCAGTACTTC. Translating it yields CASSLRWGYVETQYF.

The table lists this clonotype with a few counts. The gene calls are TRBV9 and TRBJ1-2, with D perhaps matching TRBD1 (6 bases). V gave up 4 bases and J gave up 4 bases, with 17 bases separating them. This CDR3 contains 15 residues. Per germline, CDR1 SGDLS and CDR2 YYNGEE. CDR3 bases: TGTGCCAGCAGCCTAAGACAGGCCGAGCTCTATGGCTACACCTTC. Encoded protein: CASSLRQAELYGYTF.

The CDR3 sequence: CASSLGTASEKLFF. For the CDR3, the DNA is TGTGCCAGCAGCCTCGGGACAGCTAGTGAAAAACTGTTTTTT. This chain connects TRBV3-1 to TRBJ1-4, with 7 bases fitting TRBD1. The junction had 6 bases not matched to a gene; V was cut back by 4 bases and J by 7 bases. This CDR3 region has 14 residues. Germline lookup yields CDR1 LGHDT and CDR2 YNNKEL (reference sequence).

V usage is TRBV12-3 or TRBV12-4 and J usage is TRBJ1-5; 7 bases fit TRBD1. The CDR3 has 14 amino acids. V lost 1 base and J lost 5; bases outside the gene matches: 2. CDR3 sequence reads: CASSLEQGYQPQHF. The CDR3 region has the DNA TGTGCCAGCAGTTTAGAACAGGGGTATCAGCCCCAGCATTTT.

This chain links TRBV29-1 with TRBJ2-7, with a possible D match to TRBD2 (7 bases). This CDR3 has 11 residues. From germline, CDR1 is SQVTM and CDR2 ANQGSEA. DNA for the CDR3: TGCGCGGGGGCCCACTCCTACGAGCAGTACTTC. This sequence encodes CAGAHSYEQYF.

V gene TRBV7-2 combines with J gene TRBJ2-7; 9 bases are shared with TRBD1. The length of the CDR3 is 13 residues. V lost 7 bases to trimming and J lost 13 bases; unmatched junction nucleotides: 14. From germline, CDR1 is SGHTA and CDR2 FQGNSA. The CDR3 coding sequence is TGTGCCAGCAAACAGAGCCCCGGACAGGGGTTCTACTTC. Translation: CASKQSPGQGFYF.

The gene calls are TRBV7-2 and TRBJ2-1; 10 bases align to TRBD2. V lost 5 bases to trimming and J lost 3 bases; unmatched junction nucleotides: 4. The CDR3 is 15 residues long. Germline loops: CDR1 SGHTA, CDR2 FQGNSA. The CDR3 sequence is CASSLGTSVYNEQFF. In DNA, the CDR3 is TGTGCCAGCAGCCTGGGGACTAGCGTCTACAATGAGCAGTTCTTC.

This clonotype has a count of ten or more. The chain has TRBV5-6 and TRBJ1-5; no reliable D call. The CDR3 contains 13 residues. Germline loops: CDR1 SGHDT, CDR2 YYEEEE. Trimming removed 4 bases at V and 7 bases at J, with 12 bases between. The CDR3 region is CASSAVGEQPQHF. The CDR3 bases are TGTGCCAGCAGCGCGGTTGGGGAGCAGCCCCAGCATTTT.

This clonotype was seen a handful of times. The V gene is TRBV12-5, the J gene TRBJ2-7; D may be TRBD1 or TRBD2 (5 bases each). The length of the CDR3 is 12 residues. The V gene's germline CDR1 is LGHNT and CDR2 FRNRAP. The V end was cut by 6 bases, the J end by 4 bases, with 10 bases between. The CDR3 protein is CASGEGLYEQYF. The CDR3 coding sequence is TGTGCTAGTGGAGAGGGGCTTTACGAGCAGTACTTC.

This clonotype was seen only a few times. The chain carries TRBV29-1 and TRBJ2-5; 9 bases fit TRBD1. CDR1 SQVTM and CDR2 ANQGSEA come from the germline V gene. Trimming took 0 bases from V and 5 from J; bases not matched to a gene: 4. CDR3 length equals 14 residues. The CDR3 loop is CSVEERQGGETQYF. CDR3 DNA sequence: TGCAGCGTTGAAGAACGACAGGGGGGGGAGACCCAGTACTTC.

In this sample, this clonotype turned up a few times. J is TRBJ2-7 and V is TRBV12-3 or TRBV12-4, with a tentative D call TRBD1 (5 bases). CDR3 length equals 12 residues. V dropped 6 bases and J dropped 7 bases, with 13 bases sitting between them. The CDR3 nucleotides are TGTGCCAGCAGCAATCAGGGTTGGGAGCAGTACTTC. Translating it yields CASSNQGWEQYF.

The CDR3 DNA reads as TGTGCCAGCAGCCAAAAGGGCGCCAATGAGCAGTTCTTC. Its translation is CASSQKGANEQFF. This chain joins TRBV4-2 and TRBJ2-1; D remains unclear. V was clipped by 2 bases and J by 6 bases, with 8 bases between them. The CDR3 is 13 residues long. The germline V gene has CDR1 LGHNA and CDR2 YNFKEQ.

The rearrangement joins TRBV10-3 to TRBJ1-1; no clear D gene. Trimming cost V 10 bases and J 7 bases, with 13 bases left between them. The CDR3 contains 11 residues. Germline loops: CDR1 ENHRY, CDR2 SYGVKD. CDR3 bases: TGTGCCAGCCGGACCGAGGTTGAAGCTTTCTTT. This encodes CASRTEVEAFF.

The rearrangement links TRBV6-5 to TRBJ2-1, with no clear D. The DNA end is a closer match to TRBJ2-7, so the J assignment may be wrong. Germline V gene data show CDR1 as MNHEY and CDR2 as SVGAGI. CDR3 size: 11 residues. As DNA, the CDR3 is TGTGCCAGCAAAACAACCTACGAGCAGTACTTC. As protein: CASKTTYEQYF.

The chain couples TRBV6-1 to TRBJ2-3; the D is unclear. The CDR3 length is 11 residues. Germline V gene lookup returns CDR1 MNHNS and CDR2 SASEGT. Trimming left V 7 bases short and J 4 bases short, with 6 bases between. The CDR3 spells CASTVADTQYF. Here the CDR3 DNA reads TGTGCCAGCACAGTGGCAGATACGCAGTATTTT.